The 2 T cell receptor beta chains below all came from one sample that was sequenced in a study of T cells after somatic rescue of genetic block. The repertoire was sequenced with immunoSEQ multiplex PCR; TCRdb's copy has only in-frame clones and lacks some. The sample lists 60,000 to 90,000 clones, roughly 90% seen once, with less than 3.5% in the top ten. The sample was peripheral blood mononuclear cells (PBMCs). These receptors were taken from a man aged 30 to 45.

This CDR3 reads CAINTQGADEQYF. Here the CDR3 DNA reads TGTGCCATCAACACACAGGGGGCAGACGAGCAGTACTTC. V and J are TRBV10-3 and TRBJ2-7; 9 bases are shared with TRBD1. V trimming: 7 bases; J trimming: 5 bases; junction bases outside the gene matches: 6. The CDR3 is 13 amino acids. Germline V CDR1 and CDR2: ENHRY, SYGVKD.

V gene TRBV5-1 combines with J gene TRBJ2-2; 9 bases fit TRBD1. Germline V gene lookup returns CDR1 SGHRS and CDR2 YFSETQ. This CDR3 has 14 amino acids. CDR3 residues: CASGQGSNTGELFF. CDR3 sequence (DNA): TGCGCGAGCGGACAGGGGTCGAACACCGGGGAGCTGTTTTTT.